This T cell receptor beta chain is from a study of T cells in Graves' hyperthyroidism and ophthalmopathy. This clonotype was detected once. Its antigen is undetermined. Study findings and constraints: Among clonotypes expanded in thyroid above 0.001, most were also found in blood.

CDR3 size: 15 residues. V shed 1 base, J shed 4 bases, and the junction held 4 bases outside the gene matches. Germline assignment: CDR1 SEHNR and CDR2 FQNEAQ (reference sequence). A lack of ophthalmopathy progression within 18 months defined stable Graves' hyperthyroidism. Hyperthyroidism in the patients, aged 18 to 65, was newly diagnosed and under 2 months in duration. Based on clinical symptoms, serum thyroxine and TRAb, thyroid ultrasound and orbital computed tomography, diagnoses were reached. Using RNA transcripts as the source, TCR beta CDR3 regions were amplified. In the first-round RT-PCR of the TCR CDR3, the HTBI primer set was used. Via MiXCR, TCRdb re-called the multiplex PCR reads, giving one row per CDR3 protein. This sample has 96,000 or so distinct CDR3 sequences, with under 65% found just once.

The sample taken for sequencing was blood. The TCR sequence derives from a woman aged 40 to 50 with Graves' hyperthyroidism. V gene TRBV7-9 combines with J gene TRBJ1-2; 9 bases map to TRBD1. The CDR3 DNA is TGTGCCAGCAGCTTAGGGGACAGGGTTCCCTATGGCTACACCTTC. Its protein is CASSLGDRVPYGYTF.